This TCR beta chain was recovered during a study of T cells in Graves' hyperthyroidism and ophthalmopathy. The investigators amplified TCR beta CDR3 regions from RNA transcripts. A set of HTBI primers served as the primers for a first-round RT-PCR of the TCR CDR3. TCRdb reanalysed the multiplex PCR reads using MiXCR and keeps one entry per CDR3 protein. The sample carries about 380,000 distinct CDR3 sequences, approximately 13% recorded once. This CDR3 has 12 residues. Germline assignment: CDR1 KGHDR and CDR2 SFDVKD. Trimming left V 7 bases short and J 4 bases short, with 9 bases between. Study-level findings and limits: A model of 13 V-J features distinguished ophthalmopathy from stable hyperthyroidism. Model output signaled ophthalmopathy a median roughly 6.5 months ahead of onset.

There are many counts of this clonotype. Its antigen is currently unknown. Patients aged 18 to 65 had newly diagnosed hyperthyroidism that had lasted under 2 months. Sample collection date corresponds to first hyperthyroidism diagnosis, prior to any ophthalmopathy symptoms. The clonotype originates from a man aged 25 to 40 with Graves' hyperthyroidism that later progressed to Graves' ophthalmopathy. The specimen sequenced was blood. The gene calls are TRBV24-1 and TRBJ1-2; D gene unclear. CDR3 residues: CATSAGSYGYTF. The CDR3 coding sequence is TGTGCCACCAGCGCGGGTTCCTATGGCTACACCTTC.